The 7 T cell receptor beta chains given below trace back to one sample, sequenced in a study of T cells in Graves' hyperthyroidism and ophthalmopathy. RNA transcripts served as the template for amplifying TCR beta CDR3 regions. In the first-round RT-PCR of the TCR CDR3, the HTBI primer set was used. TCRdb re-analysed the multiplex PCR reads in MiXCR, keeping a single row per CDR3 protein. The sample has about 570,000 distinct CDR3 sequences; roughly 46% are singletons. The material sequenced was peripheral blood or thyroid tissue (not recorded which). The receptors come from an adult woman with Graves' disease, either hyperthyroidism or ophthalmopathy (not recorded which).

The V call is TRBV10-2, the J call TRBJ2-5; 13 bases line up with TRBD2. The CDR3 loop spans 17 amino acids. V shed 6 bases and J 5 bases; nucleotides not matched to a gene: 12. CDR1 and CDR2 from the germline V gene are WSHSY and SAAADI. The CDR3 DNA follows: TGCGCCAGCAGGCCGGGACTAGCGGGGACTCCAGCTGAGACCCAGTACTTC. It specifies CASRPGLAGTPAETQYF.

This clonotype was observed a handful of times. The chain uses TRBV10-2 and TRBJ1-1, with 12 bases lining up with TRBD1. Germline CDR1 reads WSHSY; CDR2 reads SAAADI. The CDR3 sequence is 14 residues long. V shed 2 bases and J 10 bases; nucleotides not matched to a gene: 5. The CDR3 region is CASSEVPGQGAAFF. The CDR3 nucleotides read TGCGCCAGCAGTGAGGTCCCGGGACAGGGGGCAGCTTTCTTT.

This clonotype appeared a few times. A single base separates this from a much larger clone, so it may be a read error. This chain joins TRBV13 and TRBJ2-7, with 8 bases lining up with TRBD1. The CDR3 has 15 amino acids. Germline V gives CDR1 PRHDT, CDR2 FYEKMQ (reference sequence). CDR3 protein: CASSPGQGSSCEQYF. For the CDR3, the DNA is TGTGCCAGCAGCCCAGGACAGGGAAGCTCCTGCGAGCAGTACTTC.

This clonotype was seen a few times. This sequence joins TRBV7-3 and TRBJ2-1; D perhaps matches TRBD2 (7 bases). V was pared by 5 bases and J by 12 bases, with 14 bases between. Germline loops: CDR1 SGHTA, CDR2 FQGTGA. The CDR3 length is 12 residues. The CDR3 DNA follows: TGTGCCAGCAGCCCTGGGGGGGGCCTGCAGTTCTTC. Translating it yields CASSPGGGLQFF.

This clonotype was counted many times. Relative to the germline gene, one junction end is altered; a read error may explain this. The CDR3 coding sequence is TGTGCCAACAGCCCGGAGAGGGAGACCCAGTACTTC. Translation: CANSPERETQYF. The chain recombines TRBV3-1 with TRBJ2-5; no clear D. This CDR3 is built from 12 residues. Germline values: CDR1 LGHDT, CDR2 YNNKEL (reference sequence).

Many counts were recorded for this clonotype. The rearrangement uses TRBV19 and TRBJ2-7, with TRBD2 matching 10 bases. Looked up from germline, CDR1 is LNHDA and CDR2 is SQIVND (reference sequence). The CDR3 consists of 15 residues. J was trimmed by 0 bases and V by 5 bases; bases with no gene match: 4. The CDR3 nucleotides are TGTGCCAGTAGTTTCGGACTAGCGGACTCCTACGAGCAGTACTTC. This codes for CASSFGLADSYEQYF.

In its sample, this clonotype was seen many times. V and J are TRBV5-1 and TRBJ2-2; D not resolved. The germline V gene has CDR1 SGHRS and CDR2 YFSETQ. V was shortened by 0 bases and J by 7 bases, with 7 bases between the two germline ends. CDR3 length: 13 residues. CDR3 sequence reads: CASSLGQDGELFF. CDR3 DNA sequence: TGCGCCAGCAGCTTGGGCCAGGACGGGGAGCTGTTTTTT.